This TCR beta chain was sequenced in a study of cytomegalovirus exposure and HLA in healthy donors. The study, taken as a whole, reports: Several of the most significant clusters were apparently associated with common viral pathogens in a later analysis. When presence/absence was analysed, sequencing depth was taken to be roughly uniform across donors. TCR beta V- and J-gene trimming was later associated with a missense DCLRE1C variant. Relative to the 666-donor mean, N-insertions were reportedly fewer in an Asian-associated ancestry cluster in a later analysis.

Comments on this clone: Its antigen remains unknown.

Primers for the PCR totalled 60 Vbeta and 13 Jbeta. Method: immunoSEQ multiplex PCR; TCRdb's copy keeps in-frame clones and lacks some. Here the sample spans 200,000 to 300,000 clones, roughly 87% being singletons. The sequence derives from a woman between 35 and 50 years old in good health and CMV-seropositive. The specimen sequenced was PBMCs.

The CDR3 nucleotides read TGTGCCAGTAGTATAGCTCTACAGGGGCCTAATTCACCCCTCCACTTT. It translates to CASSIALQGPNSPLHF. The chain links TRBV19 to TRBJ1-6; the match to TRBD1 covers 7 bases. Germline CDR1 and CDR2: LNHDA and SQIVND (reference sequence). V was pared by 1 base and J by 6 bases, with 6 bases of the junction left unmatched. This CDR3 contains 16 residues.